The clone carrying this T cell receptor (beta chain) was counted a few times. No antigen is known for it. Germline CDR1 MGHDK, CDR2 SYGVNS. The CDR3 is made up of 14 amino acids. The sample originates from a study of blood T cells in healthy people across ages. A sample-barcoded 5' primer and a J-beta primer mix were used in a second PCR of roughly 7 to 11 cycles. MiXCR, run by TCRdb on the 5' RACE reads, gives a single entry per CDR3 protein. The repertoire includes 650,000 to 1,000,000 distinct CDR3 sequences, under 40% of them detected once, and roughly 13% sits in the top ten. Peripheral blood from each donor was collected in a volume of 8 to 10 milliliters. Study results and limitations: Calculation of diversity from one million T cells yielded estimates considered to be underestimates.

Material for sequencing was blood. The chain combines TRBV25-1 with TRBJ1-5, with D maybe TRBD1 (5 bases). The sequence was collected from a man aged 18 to 29 in good health. The CDR3 loop is CAVGTENSNQPQHF. CDR3 bases: TGTGCTGTAGGGACGGAGAATAGCAATCAGCCCCAGCATTTT.